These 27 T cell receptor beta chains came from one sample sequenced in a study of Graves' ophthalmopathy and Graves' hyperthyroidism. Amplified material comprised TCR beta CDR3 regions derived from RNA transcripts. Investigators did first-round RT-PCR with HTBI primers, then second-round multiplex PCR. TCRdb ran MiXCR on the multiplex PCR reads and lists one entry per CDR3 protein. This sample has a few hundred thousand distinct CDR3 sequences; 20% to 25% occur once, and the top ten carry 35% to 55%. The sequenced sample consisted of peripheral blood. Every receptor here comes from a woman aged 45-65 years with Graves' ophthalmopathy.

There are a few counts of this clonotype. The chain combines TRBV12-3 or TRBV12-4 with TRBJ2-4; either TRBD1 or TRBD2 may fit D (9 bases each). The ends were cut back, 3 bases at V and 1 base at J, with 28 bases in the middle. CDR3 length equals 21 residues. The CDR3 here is CASSFGGRGQGIRPAKNIQYF. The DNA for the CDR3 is TGTGCCAGCAGTTTTGGCGGGAGGGGACAGGGAATTAGGCCGGCCAAAAACATTCAGTACTTC.

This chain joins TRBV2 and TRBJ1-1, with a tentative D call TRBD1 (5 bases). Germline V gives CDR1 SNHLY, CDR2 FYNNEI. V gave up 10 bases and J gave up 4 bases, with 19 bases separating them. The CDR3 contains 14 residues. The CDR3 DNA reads TGTGCCAAAACGGGGCAGGGTAAGGGCACTGAAGCTTTCTTT. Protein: CAKTGQGKGTEAFF.

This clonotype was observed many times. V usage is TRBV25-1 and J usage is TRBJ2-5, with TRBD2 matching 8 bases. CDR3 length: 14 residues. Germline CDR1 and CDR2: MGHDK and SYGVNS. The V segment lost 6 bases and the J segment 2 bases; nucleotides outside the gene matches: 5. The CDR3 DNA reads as TGTGCCAGCAGGCAACTAGCGGAACAAGAGACCCAGTACTTC. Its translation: CASRQLAEQETQYF.

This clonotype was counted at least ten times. CDR3 protein: CASVASATGELFF. The CDR3, as DNA: TGTGCCAGCGTGGCCAGTGCCACCGGGGAGCTGTTTTTT. The rearrangement links TRBV7-9 to TRBJ2-2; no clear D. The CDR3 is 13 residues long. Deletions cut 8 bases from V and 4 bases from J, with 11 bases between. Germline lookup yields CDR1 SEHNR and CDR2 FQNEAQ (reference sequence).

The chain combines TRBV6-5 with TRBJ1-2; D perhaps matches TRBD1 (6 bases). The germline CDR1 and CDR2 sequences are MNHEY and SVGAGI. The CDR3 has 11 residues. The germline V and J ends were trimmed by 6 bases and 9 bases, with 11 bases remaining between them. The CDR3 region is CASRHDRSYTF. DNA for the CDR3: TGTGCCAGCAGACACGACAGGAGCTACACCTTC.

The CDR3 region is CASGPGQARNTIYF. CDR3 nucleotides: TGTGCCAGCGGTCCTGGACAGGCTAGAAACACCATATATTTT. The chain joins TRBV4-2 to TRBJ1-3; TRBD1 aligns across 7 bases. Losses at the gene ends were 8 bases for V and 5 bases for J; bases not matched to a gene: 9. The CDR3 has 14 amino acids. Germline loops: CDR1 LGHNA, CDR2 YNFKEQ.

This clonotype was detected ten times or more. This CDR3 reads CAWSGRTEAFF. CDR3 nucleotides: TGTGCCTGGAGCGGGCGTACTGAAGCTTTCTTT. The chain is built from TRBV30 and TRBJ1-1; no clear D gene. CDR1 GTSNPN and CDR2 SVGIG come from the germline V gene (reference sequence). The CDR3 is made up of 11 amino acids. The germline V and J ends were trimmed by 3 bases and 5 bases, with 7 bases remaining between them.

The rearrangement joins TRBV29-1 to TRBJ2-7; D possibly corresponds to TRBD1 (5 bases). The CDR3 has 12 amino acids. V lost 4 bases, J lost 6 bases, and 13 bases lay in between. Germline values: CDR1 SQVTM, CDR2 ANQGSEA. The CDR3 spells CSVGQSPREQYF. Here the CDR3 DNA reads TGCAGCGTTGGACAGTCCCCCCGCGAGCAGTACTTC.

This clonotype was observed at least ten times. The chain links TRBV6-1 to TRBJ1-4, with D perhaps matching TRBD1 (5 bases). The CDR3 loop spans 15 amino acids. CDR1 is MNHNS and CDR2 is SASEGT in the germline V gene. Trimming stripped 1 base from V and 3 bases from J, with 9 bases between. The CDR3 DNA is TGTGCCAGCAGTGAAGATCCGGGACCTAATGAAAAACTGTTTTTT. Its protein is CASSEDPGPNEKLFF.

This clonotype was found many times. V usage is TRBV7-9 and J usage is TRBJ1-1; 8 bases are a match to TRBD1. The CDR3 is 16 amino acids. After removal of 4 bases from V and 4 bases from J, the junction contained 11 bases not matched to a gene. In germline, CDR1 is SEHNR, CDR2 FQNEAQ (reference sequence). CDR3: CASSSTAGGLGTEAFF. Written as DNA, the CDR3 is TGTGCCAGCAGCTCTACTGCAGGGGGCTTGGGCACTGAAGCTTTCTTT. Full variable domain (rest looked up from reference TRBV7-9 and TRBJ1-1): DTGVSQNPRHKITKRGQNVTFRCDPISEHNRLYWYRQTLGQGPEFLTYFQNEAQLEKSRLLSDRFSAERPKGSFSTLEIQRTEQGDSAMYLCASSSTAGGLGTEAFFGQGTRLTVV.

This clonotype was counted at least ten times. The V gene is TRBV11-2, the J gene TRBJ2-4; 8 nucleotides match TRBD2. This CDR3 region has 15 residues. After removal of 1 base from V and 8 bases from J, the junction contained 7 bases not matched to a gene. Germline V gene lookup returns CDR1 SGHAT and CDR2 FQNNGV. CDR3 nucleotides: TGTGCCAGCAGCTTAGTCGTTCGGGAGGGTGACATTCAGTACTTC. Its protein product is CASSLVVREGDIQYF. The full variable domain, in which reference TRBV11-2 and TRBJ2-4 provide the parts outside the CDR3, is EAGVAQSPRYKIIEKRQSVAFWCNPISGHATLYWYQQILGQGPKLLIQFQNNGVVDDSQLPKDRFSAERLKGVDSTLKIQPAKLEDSAVYLCASSLVVREGDIQYFGAGTRLSVL.

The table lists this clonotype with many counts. CDR3: CASSPISGTGSEQYF. The CDR3 DNA sequence: TGTGCCAGCAGCCCTATCTCAGGAACCGGGTCCGAGCAGTACTTC. The chain recombines TRBV11-1 with TRBJ2-7; D is unclear. The CDR3 sequence is 15 residues long. The germline V and J ends were trimmed by 5 bases and 6 bases, with 20 bases remaining between them. Germline CDR1 and CDR2: SGHAT and FQDESV (reference sequence).

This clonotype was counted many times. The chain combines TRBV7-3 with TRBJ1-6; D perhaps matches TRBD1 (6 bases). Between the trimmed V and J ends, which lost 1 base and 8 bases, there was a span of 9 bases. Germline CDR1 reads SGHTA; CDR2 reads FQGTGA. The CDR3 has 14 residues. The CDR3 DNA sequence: TGTGCCAGCAGCTTAAGGCAGGGGCATTCACCCCTCCACTTT. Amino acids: CASSLRQGHSPLHF.

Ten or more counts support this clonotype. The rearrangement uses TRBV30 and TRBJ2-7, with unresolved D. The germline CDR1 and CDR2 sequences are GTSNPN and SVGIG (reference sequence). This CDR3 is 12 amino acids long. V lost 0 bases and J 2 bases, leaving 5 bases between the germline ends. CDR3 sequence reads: CAWSVLAYEQYF. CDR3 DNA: TGTGCCTGGAGTGTTCTGGCCTACGAGCAGTACTTC. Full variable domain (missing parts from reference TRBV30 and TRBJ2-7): SQTIHQWPATLVQPVGSPLSLECTVEGTSNPNLYWYRQAAGRGLQLLFYSVGIGQISSEVPQNLSASRPQDRQFILSSKKLLLSDSGFYLCAWSVLAYEQYFGPGTRLTVT.

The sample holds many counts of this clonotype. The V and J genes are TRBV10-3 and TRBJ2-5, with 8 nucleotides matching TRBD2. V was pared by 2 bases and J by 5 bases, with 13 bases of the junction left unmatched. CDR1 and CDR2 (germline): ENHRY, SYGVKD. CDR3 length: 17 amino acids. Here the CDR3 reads CAISERMGLDALETQYF. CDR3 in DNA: TGTGCCATCAGTGAGAGGATGGGACTAGATGCCTTGGAGACCCAGTACTTC.

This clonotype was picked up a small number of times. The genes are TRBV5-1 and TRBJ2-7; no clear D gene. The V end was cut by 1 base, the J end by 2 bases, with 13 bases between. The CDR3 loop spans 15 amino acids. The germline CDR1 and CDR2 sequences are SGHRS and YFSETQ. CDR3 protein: CASSLFSSSTYEQYF. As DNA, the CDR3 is TGCGCCAGCAGCTTGTTCTCCAGCAGCACCTACGAGCAGTACTTC. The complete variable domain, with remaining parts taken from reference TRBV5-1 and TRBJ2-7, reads KAGVTQTPRYLIKTRGQQVTLSCSPISGHRSVSWYQQTPGQGLQFLFEYFSETQRNKGNFPGRFSGRQFSNSRSEMNVSTLELGDSALYLCASSLFSSSTYEQYFGPGTRLTVT.

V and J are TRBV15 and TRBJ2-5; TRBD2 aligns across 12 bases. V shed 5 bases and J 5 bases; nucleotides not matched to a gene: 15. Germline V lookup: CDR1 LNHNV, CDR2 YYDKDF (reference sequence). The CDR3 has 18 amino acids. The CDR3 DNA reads TGTGCCACCAGCGGGTCGGAGGTGGCTAGCGGGGGGGATGAGACCCAGTACTTC. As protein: CATSGSEVASGGDETQYF.

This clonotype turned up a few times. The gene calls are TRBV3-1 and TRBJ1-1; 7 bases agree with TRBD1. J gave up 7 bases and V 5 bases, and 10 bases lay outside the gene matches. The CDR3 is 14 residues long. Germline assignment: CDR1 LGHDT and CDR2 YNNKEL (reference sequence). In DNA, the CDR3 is TGTGCCAGCAGCATAGGGGGCAGGGGCTTTGAAGCTTTCTTT. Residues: CASSIGGRGFEAFF.

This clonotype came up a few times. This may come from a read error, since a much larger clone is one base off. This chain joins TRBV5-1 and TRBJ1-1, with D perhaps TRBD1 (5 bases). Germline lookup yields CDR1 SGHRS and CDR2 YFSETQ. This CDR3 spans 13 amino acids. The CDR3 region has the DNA TGCGCCAGCAGCTTGGGGGGGGTCACTGAAGCTCTCTTT. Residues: CASSLGGVTEALF. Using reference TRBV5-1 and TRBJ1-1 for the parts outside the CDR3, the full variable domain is KAGVTQTPRYLIKTRGQQVTLSCSPISGHRSVSWYQQTPGQGLQFLFEYFSETQRNKGNFPGRFSGRQFSNSRSEMNVSTLELGDSALYLCASSLGGVTEALFGQGTRLTVV.

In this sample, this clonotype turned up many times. The CDR3 region has the DNA TGTGCCAGCAGTTTAACTAGGAGTGAAGCTTTCTTT. This codes for CASSLTRSEAFF. V and J are TRBV12-3 or TRBV12-4 and TRBJ1-1; no reliable D call. Trimming pared 2 bases from V and 7 bases from J, leaving 8 bases between. The CDR3 is 12 amino acids.

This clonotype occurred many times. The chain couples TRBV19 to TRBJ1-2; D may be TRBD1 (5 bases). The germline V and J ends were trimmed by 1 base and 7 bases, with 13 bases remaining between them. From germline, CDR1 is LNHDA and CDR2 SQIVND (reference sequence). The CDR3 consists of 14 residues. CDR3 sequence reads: CASSIVVRVSGYTF. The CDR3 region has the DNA TGTGCCAGTAGTATAGTCGTCAGGGTGAGTGGCTACACCTTC.

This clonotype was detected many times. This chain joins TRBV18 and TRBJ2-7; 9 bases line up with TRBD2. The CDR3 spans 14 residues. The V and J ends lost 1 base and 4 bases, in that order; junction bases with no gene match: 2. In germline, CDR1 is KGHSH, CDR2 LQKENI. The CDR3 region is CASSPLAGAYEQYF. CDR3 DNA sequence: TGTGCCAGCTCACCACTAGCGGGGGCTTACGAGCAGTACTTC.

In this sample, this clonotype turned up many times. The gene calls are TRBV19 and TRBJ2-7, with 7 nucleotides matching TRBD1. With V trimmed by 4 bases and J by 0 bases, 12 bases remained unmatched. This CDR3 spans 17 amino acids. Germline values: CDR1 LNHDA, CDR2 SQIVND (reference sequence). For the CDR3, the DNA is TGTGCCAGTAGTAGCCGCCGTAGGACAGGACCCTCCTACGAGCAGTACTTC. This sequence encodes CASSSRRRTGPSYEQYF.

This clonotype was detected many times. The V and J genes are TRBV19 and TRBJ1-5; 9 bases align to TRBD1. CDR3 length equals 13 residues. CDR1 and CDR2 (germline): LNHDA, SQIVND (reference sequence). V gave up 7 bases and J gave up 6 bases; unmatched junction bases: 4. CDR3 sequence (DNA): TGTGCCAGTACCGGGACAGGGACTCAGCCCCAGCATTTT. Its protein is CASTGTGTQPQHF. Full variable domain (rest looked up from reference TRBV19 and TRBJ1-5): DGGITQSPKYLFRKEGQNVTLSCEQNLNHDAMYWYRQDPGQGLRLIYYSQIVNDFQKGDIAEGYSVSREKKESFPLTVTSAQKNPTAFYLCASTGTGTQPQHFGDGTRLSIL.

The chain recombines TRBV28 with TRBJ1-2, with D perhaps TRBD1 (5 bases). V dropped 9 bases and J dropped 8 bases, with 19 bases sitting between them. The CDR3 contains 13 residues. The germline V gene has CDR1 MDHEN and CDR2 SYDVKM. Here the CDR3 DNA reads TGTGCCAGTGGGACTTTCCAGGTCCCCGGCTACACCTTC. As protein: CASGTFQVPGYTF.

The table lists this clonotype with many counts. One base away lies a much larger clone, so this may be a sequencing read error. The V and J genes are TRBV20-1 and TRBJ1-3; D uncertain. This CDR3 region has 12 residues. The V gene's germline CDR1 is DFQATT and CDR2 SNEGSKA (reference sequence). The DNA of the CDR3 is TGCAGTGCTGGAGATCAAGGAAACACCATATATTTT. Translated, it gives CSAGDQGNTIYF.

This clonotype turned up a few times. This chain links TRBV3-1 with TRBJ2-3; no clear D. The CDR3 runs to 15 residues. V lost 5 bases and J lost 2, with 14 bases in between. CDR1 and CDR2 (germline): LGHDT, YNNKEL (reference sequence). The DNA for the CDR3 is TGTGCCAGCAGCGGTGAGAGTTTTTTCACAGATACGCAGTATTTT. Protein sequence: CASSGESFFTDTQYF.